One and the same sample provided the 31 T cell receptor beta chains below, sequenced in a study of blood T cell repertoires in COVID-19. Generated by immunoSEQ multiplex PCR, the TCRdb table keeps only in-frame clones and is missing some. This sample has tens of thousands of clones, with 75% to 85% found just once. The source material was peripheral blood. The origin of the receptors is a human donor in a cohort sampled during active COVID-19.

This rearrangement joins TRBV29-1 to TRBJ2-1, with 7 bases aligning to TRBD1. The V segment lost 7 bases and the J segment 9 bases; nucleotides outside the gene matches: 6. Germline V gene sequence: CDR1 SQVTM, CDR2 ANQGSEA. CDR3 length: 11 amino acids. CDR3 in amino acids: CSGGTVSEQFF. The CDR3 DNA reads TGCAGCGGAGGGACAGTTAGTGAGCAGTTCTTC.

The chain links TRBV28 to TRBJ2-7, with 8 bases matching TRBD2. The CDR3 has 14 residues. Looked up from germline, CDR1 is MDHEN and CDR2 is SYDVKM. J gave up 3 bases and V 7 bases, and 8 bases lay outside the gene matches. The DNA for the CDR3 is TGTGCCAGCACTTACTACGGGGGGGGCTACGAGCAGTACTTC. This gives the protein CASTYYGGGYEQYF.

The chain couples TRBV7-6 to TRBJ2-7; 9 bases map to TRBD1. Germline loops: CDR1 SGHVS, CDR2 FNYEAQ. The CDR3 totals 15 residues. Trimming cost V 3 bases and J 5 bases; bases outside gene matches: 8. CDR3 in DNA: TGTGCCAGCAGCTTCCCGGGGACAGGGAAGGACGAGCAGTACTTC. Protein sequence: CASSFPGTGKDEQYF.

The gene calls are TRBV14 and TRBJ1-1, with D unresolved. Germline V gene lookup returns CDR1 SGHDN and CDR2 FVKESK. There are 13 residues in the CDR3. Trimming removed 1 base at V and 5 bases at J, with 8 bases between. In DNA form, the CDR3 reads TGTGCCAGCAGCCAAGCTGTCGGGACTGAAGCTTTCTTT. It translates to CASSQAVGTEAFF.

The rearrangement uses TRBV5-1 and TRBJ2-1, with TRBD2 identical over 7 bases. The CDR3 sequence is 14 residues long. J gave up 5 bases and V 4 bases, and 6 bases lay outside the gene matches. CDR1 SGHRS and CDR2 YFSETQ come from the germline V gene. Written as DNA, the CDR3 is TGCGCCAGCAGCCTCGGGACTACTAACAATGAGCAGTTCTTC. It specifies CASSLGTTNNEQFF.

This chain uses TRBV2 with TRBJ2-2, with 11 bases lining up with TRBD1. Germline V lookup: CDR1 SNHLY, CDR2 FYNNEI. Germline trimming cut 4 bases from V and 4 bases from J; bases unmatched to any gene: 5. The CDR3 has 16 amino acids. In nucleotides, the CDR3 is TGTGCCAGCAGTGGGACAGGGGGCATGGGCACCGGGGAGCTGTTTTTT. Translating it yields CASSGTGGMGTGELFF.

This clone was seen only once. The chain employs TRBV19 and TRBJ1-1, with 8 positions matching TRBD1. The CDR3 sequence is 13 residues long. Looked up from germline, CDR1 is LNHDA and CDR2 is SQIVND (reference sequence). V gave up 6 bases and J gave up 6 bases; unmatched junction bases: 6. CDR3 in DNA: TGTGCCAGTAGCCCGGGACAGGTCCCTGAAGCTTTCTTT. Translated, it gives CASSPGQVPEAFF.

The genes are TRBV1 and TRBJ2-7; the D call TRBD2 from the table was never checked on the DNA. TRBV1 is a recognized pseudogene. The CDR3 totals 18 residues. The CDR3 coding sequence is TGCACCAGCAGCCAAGAATGGCTAGCGGGGCGAAGCTCCTACGAGCAGTACTTC. This sequence encodes CTSSQEWLAGRSSYEQYF.

This chain uses TRBV10-3 with TRBJ2-3; 8 bases line up with TRBD2. The CDR3 length is 15 residues. Germline V gene data show CDR1 as ENHRY and CDR2 as SYGVKD. V was clipped by 2 bases and J by 0 bases; unmatched bases: 1. Here the CDR3 DNA reads TGTGCCATCAGTGAGAAGCGGGGGAGCACAGATACGCAGTATTTT. Translated, it gives CAISEKRGSTDTQYF.

V and J are TRBV19 and TRBJ2-2; 11 bases align to TRBD2. The germline CDR1 and CDR2 sequences are LNHDA and SQIVND (reference sequence). V shed 5 bases and J 5 bases; nucleotides not matched to a gene: 7. The CDR3 extends over 16 amino acids. CDR3 DNA: TGTGCCAGTAGTTCCTTAGCGGGAGGGCCAACCGGGGAGCTGTTTTTT. Encoded protein: CASSSLAGGPTGELFF.

The chain has TRBV18 and TRBJ2-6; D unresolved. Looked up from germline, CDR1 is KGHSH and CDR2 is LQKENI. Between the trimmed V and J ends, which lost 3 bases and 0 bases, there was a span of 6 bases. The CDR3 is 15 residues long. The CDR3 nucleotides read TGTGCCAGCTCACCCGCGGACTCTGGGGCCAACGTCCTGACTTTC. Translated, it gives CASSPADSGANVLTF.

Comments on this clone: Given a far larger clone just one base away, this is likely a sequencing read error. At the DNA level, this CDR3 is encoded by other sequences in the same sample as well. V gene TRBV3-1 (or the pseudogene TRBV3-2) combines with J gene TRBJ2-7; no clear D. The CDR3 contains 12 residues. Germline V gives CDR1 LGHDT, CDR2 YNNKEL (reference sequence). V lost 6 bases and J 0 bases, leaving 6 bases between the germline ends. The CDR3 here is CASSPSSYEQYF. As DNA, the CDR3 is TGTGCCAGCAGTCCCAGCTCCTACGAGCAGTACTTC.

The chain has TRBV27 and TRBJ1-6; tentatively, D is TRBD1 (6 bases). This CDR3 has 14 residues. Germline V CDR1 and CDR2: MNHEY, SMNVEV (reference sequence). Trimming took 3 bases from V and 7 from J, leaving 10 bases between them. In nucleotides, the CDR3 is TGTGCCAGCAGTTTGCCGACAGGAAATTCACCCCTCCACTTT. Its translation: CASSLPTGNSPLHF.

V gene TRBV7-9 combines with J gene TRBJ1-6; a weak D match, TRBD1 (5 bases). This CDR3 comprises 15 residues. Deletions cut 6 bases from V and 5 bases from J, with 14 bases between. From germline, CDR1 is SEHNR and CDR2 FQNEAQ (reference sequence). Here the CDR3 DNA reads TGTGCCAGCAGGAGCGGGGAGACAGATAATTCACCCCTCCACTTT. It encodes CASRSGETDNSPLHF.

This clone was observed a handful of times. The chain uses TRBV5-4 and TRBJ2-3; 7 positions match TRBD1. This CDR3 comprises 14 residues. The ends lost 4 bases at V and 0 bases at J; junction bases unmatched: 2. Looked up from germline, CDR1 is SGHNT and CDR2 is YYREEE (reference sequence). In DNA form, the CDR3 reads TGTGCCAGCAGCCAGGACAGGAGCACAGATACGCAGTATTTT. It codes for CASSQDRSTDTQYF.

The chain is built from TRBV6-6 and TRBJ1-1, with a possible D match to TRBD1 (6 bases). The CDR3 totals 14 residues. CDR1 is MNHNY and CDR2 is SVGAGI in the germline V gene (reference sequence). The V end lost 5 bases, the J end lost 0 bases, and 10 bases lay between the germline ends. This CDR3 reads CASSDRQVNTEAFF. CDR3 coding DNA: TGTGCCAGCAGTGACCGACAGGTGAACACTGAAGCTTTCTTT.

This chain connects TRBV5-6 to TRBJ1-3; tentatively, D is TRBD1 (6 bases). Trimming left V 0 bases short and J 4 bases short, with 8 bases between. The CDR3 has 14 residues. Germline CDR1 SGHDT, CDR2 YYEEEE. The chain's CDR3 is CASSLGQGGNTIYF. DNA for the CDR3: TGTGCCAGCAGCTTGGGGCAGGGGGGAAACACCATATATTTT. Filled out from reference TRBV5-6 and TRBJ1-3, the complete variable domain reads DAGVTQSPTHLIKTRGQQVTLRCSPKSGHDTVSWYQQALGQGPQFIFQYYEEEERQRGNFPDRFSGHQFPNYSSELNVNALLLGDSALYLCASSLGQGGNTIYFGEGSWLTVV.

The V and J genes are TRBV13 and TRBJ2-7, with 7 bases aligning to TRBD2. Germline V gene sequence: CDR1 PRHDT, CDR2 FYEKMQ (reference sequence). The J segment lost 3 bases and the V segment lost 3 bases, leaving 2 bases of the junction unmatched. This CDR3 is 13 amino acids long. DNA for the CDR3: TGTGCCAGCAGCTTCTCTAGCGGCTACGAGCAGTACTTC. Translating it yields CASSFSSGYEQYF.

The V and J genes are TRBV5-1 and TRBJ1-6; 9 bases align to TRBD1. Germline values: CDR1 SGHRS, CDR2 YFSETQ. V was clipped by 2 bases and J by 5 bases; unmatched bases: 2. The CDR3 covers 15 residues. CDR3 loop: CASSFGDRDNSPLHF. The CDR3 DNA reads as TGCGCCAGCAGCTTTGGGGACAGGGATAATTCACCCCTCCACTTT.

This chain joins TRBV6-6 and TRBJ2-5; D gene unclear. Germline lookup yields CDR1 MNHNY and CDR2 SVGAGI (reference sequence). CDR3 length: 11 residues. The V end lost 8 bases, the J end lost 4 bases, and 8 bases lay between the germline ends. Written as DNA, the CDR3 is TGTGCCAGCCGACAAGGAGAGACCCAGTACTTC. This encodes CASRQGETQYF.

The chain links TRBV7-9 to TRBJ2-1; D may be TRBD2 (5 bases). Between the trimmed V and J ends, which lost 3 bases and 2 bases, there was a span of 11 bases. The CDR3 length is 15 residues. Germline V gives CDR1 SEHNR, CDR2 FQNEAQ (reference sequence). The CDR3, as DNA: TGTGCCAGCAGCTTTGGACTGACCCCCTACAATGAGCAGTTCTTC. The encoded protein is CASSFGLTPYNEQFF.

The chain is built from TRBV28 and TRBJ1-6; D is unresolved. The CDR3 has 15 amino acids. Trimming stripped 7 bases from V and 6 bases from J, with 16 bases between. Germline V gene lookup returns CDR1 MDHEN and CDR2 SYDVKM. The CDR3 loop reads CASIFSQAPNSPLHF. The DNA of the CDR3 is TGTGCCAGCATCTTTTCCCAGGCCCCTAATTCACCCCTCCACTTT.

This chain links TRBV14 with TRBJ2-3, with D possibly matching TRBD1 (6 bases). The V gene lost 2 bases and the J gene lost 3 bases, with 15 bases spanning the gap. Looked up from germline, CDR1 is SGHDN and CDR2 is FVKESK. There are 16 residues in the CDR3. The CDR3 region has the DNA TGTGCCAGCAGCCAACGTCAGGGGTGGTGGACAGATACGCAGTATTTT. Protein product: CASSQRQGWWTDTQYF.

This rearrangement joins TRBV25-1 to TRBJ2-5; TRBD1 might be the D (6 bases). Germline V gives CDR1 MGHDK, CDR2 SYGVNS. The length of the CDR3 is 14 residues. V was trimmed by 4 bases and J by 5 bases, leaving 14 bases between them. In DNA, the CDR3 is TGTGCCAGCAGTGCCTTGGACAGAGACGAGACCCAGTACTTC. It specifies CASSALDRDETQYF.

This clone has a handful of counts. This chain joins TRBV27 and TRBJ1-6; D might be TRBD1 (6 bases). Germline V gene lookup returns CDR1 MNHEY and CDR2 SMNVEV (reference sequence). The V gene lost 6 bases and the J gene lost 8 bases, with 17 bases spanning the gap. The CDR3 runs to 15 residues. CDR3 region: CASSRWGHEDSPLHF. In DNA, the CDR3 is TGTGCCAGCAGCCGGTGGGGGCATGAGGATTCACCCCTCCACTTT.

Comments on this clone: In the same sample, other DNA sequences code for this CDR3. The chain carries TRBV28 and TRBJ2-7; TRBD2 might be the D (6 bases). This CDR3 has 16 residues. Germline values: CDR1 MDHEN, CDR2 SYDVKM. V was trimmed by 3 bases and J by 4 bases, leaving 19 bases between them. CDR3 in DNA: TGTGCCAGCAGTTTTACCTTAAGCGGGCTCTCTTACGAGCAGTACTTC. Its translation is CASSFTLSGLSYEQYF.

The chain uses TRBV14 and TRBJ2-4, with D possibly matching TRBD1 (6 bases). Trimming stripped 10 bases from V and 3 bases from J, with 13 bases between. Germline V lookup: CDR1 SGHDN, CDR2 FVKESK. The CDR3 is 13 amino acids. In DNA, the CDR3 is TGTGCCACCGGGACACCTGACAAAAACATTCAGTACTTC. Residues: CATGTPDKNIQYF. The full variable domain, with the rest looked up from reference TRBV14 and TRBJ2-4, is EAGVTQFPSHSVIEKGQTVTLRCDPISGHDNLYWYRRVMGKEIKFLLHFVKESKQDESGMPNNRFLAERTGGTYSTLKVQPAELEDSGVYFCATGTPDKNIQYFGAGTRLSVL.

This clone was detected many times. This rearrangement joins TRBV3-1 (or the pseudogene TRBV3-2) to TRBJ1-3; weak D call: TRBD1 (5 bases). CDR3 length: 15 residues. Per the germline V gene, CDR1 is LGHDT and CDR2 is YNNKEL (reference sequence). The V and J ends lost 2 bases and 3 bases respectively, with 11 bases between them. CDR3 loop: CASSQTRAFGNTIYF. The CDR3 bases are TGTGCCAGCAGCCAAACCAGGGCTTTTGGAAACACCATATATTTT.

The gene calls are TRBV18 and TRBJ2-3, with 7 bases that match TRBD1. The CDR3 spans 17 residues. Germline V gives CDR1 KGHSH, CDR2 LQKENI. V trimming: 2 bases; J trimming: 1 base; junction bases outside the gene matches: 9. CDR3 in DNA: TGTGCCAGCTCACCAACGAGGGGGCTGGGGCGCACAGATACGCAGTATTTT. Translating it yields CASSPTRGLGRTDTQYF.

The chain couples TRBV10-2 to TRBJ2-3; D is ambiguous. Germline V gene lookup returns CDR1 WSHSY and CDR2 SAAADI. V lost 3 bases and J lost 4, with 17 bases in between. This CDR3 has 16 amino acids. CDR3 in amino acids: CASSEKWSVGADTQYF. The DNA of the CDR3 is TGCGCCAGCAGTGAAAAGTGGTCCGTTGGAGCAGATACGCAGTATTTT.

The chain links TRBV5-6 to TRBJ2-3, with D tentatively TRBD2 (6 bases). V was clipped by 3 bases and J by 2 bases, with 13 bases between them. The CDR3 extends over 15 amino acids. CDR1 and CDR2 (germline): SGHDT, YYEEEE. Written as DNA, the CDR3 is TGTGCCAGCAGCTGGGCTAGGAGGGCCACAGATACGCAGTATTTT. Its translation is CASSWARRATDTQYF.